This T cell receptor (beta chain) comes out of a study of vaccination effects on CD4 cells after COVID-19. There are 14 residues in the CDR3. Trimming pared 9 bases from V and 1 base from J, leaving 16 bases between. Germline V lookup: CDR1 SGHRS, CDR2 YFSETQ. The data were produced by immunoSEQ multiplex PCR, yet TCRdb's version contains in-frame clones alone and is incomplete. This table has tens of thousands of clones, less than 80% appearing once. Subsequent to 10 days of culture, CD4+ T cells were isolated. As their vaccination, participants received two doses of either BNT162b2 or mRNA-1273. Details on this clone: Its antigen is still unknown.

This material consisted of CD4+ T cells from PBMCs cultured without peptide, taken after COVID-19 vaccination. This rearrangement joins TRBV5-1 to TRBJ2-5; D not resolved. This sequence originates from a human donor who received a COVID-19 vaccine. CDR3 DNA sequence: TGCGCCACCAAGACAACAGTTTCCCAAGAGACCCAGTACTTC. This gives the protein CATKTTVSQETQYF.